This T cell receptor (beta chain) was identified in a study of human thymus T cells. A word on this clone: An end of the junction does not agree with germline; a read error may underlie this.

TCRdb's copy holds only in-frame clones and misses some; the assay was immunoSEQ multiplex PCR. Of tens of thousands of clones detected, around 94% appear once; the ten largest clones hold about 0.12%. All donors were healthy Finnish infants who were undergoing corrective surgery to treat congenital heart defects. All available leukocytes, rather than a set cell count, yielded the blood DNA. The sequence came from a boy younger than two with a congenital heart defect but otherwise immunologically healthy. The sequenced material came from blood.

The DNA of the CDR3 is TGCGCCAGCAGTGAAGGGGCTGACGCTGCCTTC. Protein: CASSEGADAAF. V is TRBV10-2 and J is TRBJ1-2; a possible D gene is TRBD1 (5 bases). CDR1 and CDR2 from the germline V gene are WSHSY and SAAADI. The CDR3 has 11 amino acids.